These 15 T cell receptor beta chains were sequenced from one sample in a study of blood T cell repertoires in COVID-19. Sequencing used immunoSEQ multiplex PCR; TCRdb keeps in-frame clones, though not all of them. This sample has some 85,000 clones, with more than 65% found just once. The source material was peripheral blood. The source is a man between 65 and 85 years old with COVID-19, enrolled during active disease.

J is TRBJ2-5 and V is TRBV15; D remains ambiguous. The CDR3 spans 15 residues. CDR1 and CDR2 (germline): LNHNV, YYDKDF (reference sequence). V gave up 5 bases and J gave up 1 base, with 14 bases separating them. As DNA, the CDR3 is TGTGCCACCAGCGGAAGGTACAGTACCCAAGAGACCCAGTACTTC. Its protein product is CATSGRYSTQETQYF.

CDR3 protein: CASDDRYNQPQHF. CDR3 nucleotides: TGTGCCAGCGACGACAGGTACAATCAGCCCCAGCATTTT. The chain is built from TRBV19 and TRBJ1-5, with D perhaps matching TRBD1 (6 bases). Germline V gene lookup returns CDR1 LNHDA and CDR2 SQIVND (reference sequence). Trimming cost V 9 bases and J 3 bases, with 12 bases left between them. The CDR3 contains 13 residues. The full variable domain, with the rest looked up from reference TRBV19 and TRBJ1-5, is DGGITQSPKYLFRKEGQNVTLSCEQNLNHDAMYWYRQDPGQGLRLIYYSQIVNDFQKGDIAEGYSVSREKKESFPLTVTSAQKNPTAFYLCASDDRYNQPQHFGDGTRLSIL.

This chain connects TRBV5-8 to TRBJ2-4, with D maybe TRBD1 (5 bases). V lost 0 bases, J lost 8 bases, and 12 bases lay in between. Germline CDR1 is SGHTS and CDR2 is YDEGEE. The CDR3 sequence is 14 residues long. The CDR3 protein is CASSLGQIVDIQYF. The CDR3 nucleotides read TGTGCCAGCAGCTTGGGACAGATAGTGGACATTCAGTACTTC.

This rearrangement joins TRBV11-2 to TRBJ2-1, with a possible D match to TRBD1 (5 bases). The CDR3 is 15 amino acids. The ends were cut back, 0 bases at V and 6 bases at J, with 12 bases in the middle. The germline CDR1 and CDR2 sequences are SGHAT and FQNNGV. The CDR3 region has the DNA TGTGCCAGCAGCTTAGACAGGGTGGAGAGCAATGAGCAGTTCTTC. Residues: CASSLDRVESNEQFF.

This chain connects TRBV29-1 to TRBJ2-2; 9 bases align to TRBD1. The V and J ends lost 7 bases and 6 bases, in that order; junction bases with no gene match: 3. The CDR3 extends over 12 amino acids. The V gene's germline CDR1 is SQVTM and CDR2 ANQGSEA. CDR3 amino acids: CSARQGAGELFF. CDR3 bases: TGCAGCGCACGACAGGGGGCCGGGGAGCTGTTTTTT.

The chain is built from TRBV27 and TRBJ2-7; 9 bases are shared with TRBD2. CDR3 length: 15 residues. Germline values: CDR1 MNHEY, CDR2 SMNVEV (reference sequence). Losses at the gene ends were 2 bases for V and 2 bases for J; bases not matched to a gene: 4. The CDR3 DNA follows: TGTGCCAGCAGTTTACTAGCGGGGACCCCCTACGAGCAGTACTTC. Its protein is CASSLLAGTPYEQYF.

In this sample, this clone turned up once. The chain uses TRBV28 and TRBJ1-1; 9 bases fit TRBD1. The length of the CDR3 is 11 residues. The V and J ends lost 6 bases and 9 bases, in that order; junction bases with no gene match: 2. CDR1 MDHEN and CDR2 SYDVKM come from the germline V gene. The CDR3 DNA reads TGTGCCAGCAGAGACAGGGGGAAAGCTTTCTTT. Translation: CASRDRGKAFF.

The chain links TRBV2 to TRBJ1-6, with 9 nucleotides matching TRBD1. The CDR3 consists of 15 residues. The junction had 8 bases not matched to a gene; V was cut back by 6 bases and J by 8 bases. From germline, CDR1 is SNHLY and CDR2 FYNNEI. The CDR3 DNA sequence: TGTGCCAGCAGGACCTCCGGGACAGGGTATTCACCCCTCCACTTT. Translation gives CASRTSGTGYSPLHF.

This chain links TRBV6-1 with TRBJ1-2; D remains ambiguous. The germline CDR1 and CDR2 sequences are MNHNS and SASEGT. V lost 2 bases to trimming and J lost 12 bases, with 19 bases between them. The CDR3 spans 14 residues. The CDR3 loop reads CASSEPELKGVHTF. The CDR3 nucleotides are TGTGCCAGCAGTGAACCCGAACTCAAGGGAGTACACACCTTC.

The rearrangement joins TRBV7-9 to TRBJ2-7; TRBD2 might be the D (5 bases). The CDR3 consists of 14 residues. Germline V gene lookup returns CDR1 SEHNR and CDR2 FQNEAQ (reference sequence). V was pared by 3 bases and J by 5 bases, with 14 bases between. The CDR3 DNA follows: TGTGCCAGCAGCTTCAGCGAGGGAGTCGACGAGCAGTACTTC. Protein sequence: CASSFSEGVDEQYF.

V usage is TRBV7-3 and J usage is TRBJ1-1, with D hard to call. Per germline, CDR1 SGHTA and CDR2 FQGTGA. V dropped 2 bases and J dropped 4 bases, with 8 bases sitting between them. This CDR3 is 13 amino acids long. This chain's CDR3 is CASSLSGITEAFF. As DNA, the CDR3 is TGTGCCAGCAGCTTATCAGGCATCACTGAAGCTTTCTTT.

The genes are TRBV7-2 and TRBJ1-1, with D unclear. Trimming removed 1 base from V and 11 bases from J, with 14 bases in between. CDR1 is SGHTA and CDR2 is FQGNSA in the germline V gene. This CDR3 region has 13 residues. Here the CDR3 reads CASSLDGLSAAFF. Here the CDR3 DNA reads TGTGCCAGCAGCTTAGATGGGCTCTCTGCGGCTTTCTTT.

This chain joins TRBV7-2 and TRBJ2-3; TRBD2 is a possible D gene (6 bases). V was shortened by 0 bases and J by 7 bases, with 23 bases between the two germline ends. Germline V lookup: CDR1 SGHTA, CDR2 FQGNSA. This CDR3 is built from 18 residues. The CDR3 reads CASSLAISSGTVLYTQYF. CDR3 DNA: TGTGCCAGCAGCTTAGCTATAAGCTCCGGGACTGTCCTTTATACGCAGTATTTT.

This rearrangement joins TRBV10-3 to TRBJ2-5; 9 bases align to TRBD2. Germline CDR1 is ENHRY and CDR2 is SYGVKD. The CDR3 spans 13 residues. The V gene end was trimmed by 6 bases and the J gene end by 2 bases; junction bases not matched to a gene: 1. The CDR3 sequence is CAISLAGQETQYF. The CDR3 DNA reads TGTGCCATCAGCCTAGCGGGACAAGAGACCCAGTACTTC.

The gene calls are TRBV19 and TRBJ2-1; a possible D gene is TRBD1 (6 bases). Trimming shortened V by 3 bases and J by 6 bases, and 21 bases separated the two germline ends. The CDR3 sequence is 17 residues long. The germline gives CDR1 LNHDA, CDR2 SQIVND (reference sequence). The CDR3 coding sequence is TGTGCCAGTAGTATCTCCCCCAAGGGGGTGAAGGCCAATGAGCAGTTCTTC. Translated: CASSISPKGVKANEQFF.